This T cell receptor beta chain was documented in a study of blood T cell repertoires in COVID-19. Study context: T cells, B-cell-depleted T cells, or PBMCs supplied cDNA or gDNA.

In Seattle, patients joined the study during active infection and were tracked longitudinally. Per the original methods: For nucleated cells, counts were estimated from reference gene primer amplification. Method: immunoSEQ multiplex PCR; TCRdb's copy keeps in-frame clones and lacks some. The V and J calls and clone size were taken over from that table, and D and trimming were inferred from the DNA. The sample records approximately 170,000 clones, 83% being singletons. V lost 7 bases, J lost 5 bases, and 6 bases lay in between. The CDR3 runs 10 residues. Looked up from germline, CDR1 is SQVTM and CDR2 is ANQGSEA.

Material: peripheral blood. The chain employs TRBV29-1 and TRBJ2-1; D ambiguous. This TCR came from a woman in her seventies with COVID-19, enrolled during active disease. CDR3 sequence: CSADNNEQFF. The CDR3 coding sequence is TGCAGCGCCGACAACAATGAGCAGTTCTTC.